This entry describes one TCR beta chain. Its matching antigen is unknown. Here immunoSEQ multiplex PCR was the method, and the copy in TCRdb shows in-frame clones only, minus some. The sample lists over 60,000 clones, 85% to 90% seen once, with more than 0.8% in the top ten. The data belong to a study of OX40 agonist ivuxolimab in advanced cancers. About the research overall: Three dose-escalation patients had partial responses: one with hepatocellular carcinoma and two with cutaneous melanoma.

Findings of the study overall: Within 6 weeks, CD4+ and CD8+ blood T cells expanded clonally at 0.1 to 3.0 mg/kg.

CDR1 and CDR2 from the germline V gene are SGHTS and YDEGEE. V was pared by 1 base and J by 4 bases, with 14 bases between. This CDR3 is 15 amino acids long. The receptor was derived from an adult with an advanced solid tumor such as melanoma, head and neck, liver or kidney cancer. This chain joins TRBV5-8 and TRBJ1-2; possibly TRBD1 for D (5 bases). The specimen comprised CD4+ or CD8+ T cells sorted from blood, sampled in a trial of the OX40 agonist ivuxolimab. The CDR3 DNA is TGTGCCAGCAGCTTGCTCCAGGGTGGGGGCTATGGCTACACCTTC. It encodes CASSLLQGGGYGYTF.